This entry concerns a single T cell receptor beta chain. Its antigen is not identified. V lost 6 bases to trimming and J lost 1 base, with 12 bases between them. Germline CDR1 reads LGHDT; CDR2 reads YNNKEL (reference sequence). The CDR3 is 15 amino acids. The sample originates from a study of persistence of HIV-infected CD4 T cells. Whole-study context: The sample holds CD4+ T cells responsive to CMV or HIV-1 Gag. Study-level results: Antigen-responding cells were enriched for degenerate expanded CDR3beta sequences.

This was the immunoSEQ version 4 assay in survey mode. Genomic DNA was diluted to about 9.4 ng/uL, up to 1 ug per sample. The protocol was immunoSEQ multiplex PCR, while the TCRdb copy is restricted to in-frame clones and leaves out a portion. The table lists fewer than 30,000 clones, almost 85% of them singletons. Stimulation used 9 to 10 ug/mL lysate from CMV-infected fibroblasts. CD40L/CD69 double-negative CD45RO-high memory CD4+ T cells were collected. Before stimulation, PBMCs underwent CD8+ T cell depletion. The sequence derives from an adult man with HIV who was CMV-seropositive. The chain couples TRBV3-1 (or the pseudogene TRBV3-2) to TRBJ2-2; TRBD1 might be the D (6 bases). The sample was CD4+ T cells sorted from PBMCs after approximately 19-hour stimulation, taken from a patient who received antiretroviral therapy. Written as DNA, the CDR3 is TGTGCCAGCAGACGGGACACTTTGAACACCGGGGAGCTGTTTTTT. Translating it yields CASRRDTLNTGELFF.